This T cell receptor (beta chain) comes out of a study of blood T cell repertoires in COVID-19. Study-level information: The study drew acute and convalescent COVID-19 samples from the United States, Italy and Spain. PBMCs, B-cell-depleted T cells, or T cells were the source of the cDNA or gDNA that made up the material.

Study processing details: Estimation of nucleated cell counts relied on the amplification of reference gene primers. Profiled with immunoSEQ multiplex PCR; TCRdb holds only in-frame clones, not every one. The D gene and trimming were derived from the DNA, and the V and J assignments and clone size from that table. The data hold roughly 260,000 clones, with about nine tenths observed a single time. During active infection, Seattle patients enrolled and were then monitored through disease. The sequencing input was peripheral blood. This receptor was taken from a person aged 18 to 29 with COVID-19, enrolled during active disease.

CDR3 nucleotides: TGTGCCAGCAGTGACCCCGGGACAGGTAAAAGGGCCGCTTTCTTT. Protein: CASSDPGTGKRAAFF. The chain couples TRBV6-1 to TRBJ1-1; 8 bases agree with TRBD1. The length of the CDR3 is 15 residues. Germline V gene data show CDR1 as MNHNS and CDR2 as SASEGT. After removal of 3 bases from V and 11 bases from J, the junction contained 14 bases not matched to a gene.